This passage covers 19 T cell receptor beta chains from one sample sequenced in a study of blood T cell repertoires in COVID-19. Some clones are missing from TCRdb's copy, which holds only in-frame ones; the method was immunoSEQ multiplex PCR. Of more than 70,000 clones listed, approximately 81% are singletons. Sequenced: peripheral blood. Source of these receptors: a woman of 80 years or more with active or convalescent COVID-19.

The chain combines TRBV19 with TRBJ2-3; TRBD1 matches at 10 bases. V shed 3 bases, J shed 0 bases, and the junction held 3 bases outside the gene matches. Germline values: CDR1 LNHDA, CDR2 SQIVND (reference sequence). This CDR3 has 16 residues. Here the CDR3 DNA reads TGTGCCAGTAGTATTAGGGGACAGGGGAGCACAGATACGCAGTATTTT. It is translated as CASSIRGQGSTDTQYF. The full variable domain, its missing parts supplied by reference TRBV19 and TRBJ2-3, is DGGITQSPKYLFRKEGQNVTLSCEQNLNHDAMYWYRQDPGQGLRLIYYSQIVNDFQKGDIAEGYSVSREKKESFPLTVTSAQKNPTAFYLCASSIRGQGSTDTQYFGPGTRLTVL.

The chain joins TRBV30 to TRBJ1-1; D not resolved. The CDR3 consists of 13 residues. Per germline, CDR1 GTSNPN and CDR2 SVGIG (reference sequence). Trimming removed 1 base from V and 4 bases from J, with 10 bases in between. The CDR3 loop is CAWSAYHTTEAFF. The DNA of the CDR3 is TGTGCCTGGAGTGCGTACCACACCACTGAAGCTTTCTTT.

This rearrangement joins TRBV14 to TRBJ2-7, with D perhaps TRBD1 (6 bases). V was shortened by 2 bases and J by 2 bases, with 10 bases between the two germline ends. CDR3 length equals 14 residues. Germline lookup yields CDR1 SGHDN and CDR2 FVKESK. CDR3 sequence reads: CASSQPDSPYEQYF. CDR3 in DNA: TGTGCCAGCAGCCAACCGGACAGCCCCTACGAGCAGTACTTC.

The V gene is TRBV2, the J gene TRBJ1-6; perhaps TRBD1 as D (6 bases). There are 13 residues in the CDR3. The V and J ends lost 6 bases and 4 bases respectively, with 7 bases between them. Germline CDR1 and CDR2: SNHLY and FYNNEI. Here the CDR3 DNA reads TGTGCCAGCAGCGGACAGTATAATTCACCCCTCCACTTT. This sequence encodes CASSGQYNSPLHF.

The chain couples TRBV7-2 to TRBJ2-2, with 8 bases fitting TRBD1. The germline CDR1 and CDR2 sequences are SGHTA and FQGNSA. This CDR3 spans 16 amino acids. After removal of 5 bases from V and 3 bases from J, the junction contained 8 bases not matched to a gene. The CDR3 sequence is CASSPTGGRYTGELFF. CDR3 DNA: TGTGCCAGCAGCCCAACAGGGGGTCGGTACACCGGGGAGCTGTTTTTT.

The chain joins TRBV12-5 to TRBJ2-2; 9 bases map to TRBD2. The V and J ends lost 6 bases and 0 bases, in that order; junction bases with no gene match: 8. Germline assignment: CDR1 LGHNT and CDR2 FRNRAP. The CDR3 is 17 residues long. The CDR3 DNA reads as TGTGCTAGTGGACCTAGCGGGATTCCCGCGAACACCGGGGAGCTGTTTTTT. Residues: CASGPSGIPANTGELFF.

The V gene is TRBV7-2, the J gene TRBJ2-1; the match to TRBD2 covers 9 bases. The CDR3 totals 15 residues. Germline-derived CDR1 and CDR2 are SGHTA and FQGNSA. The trim removed 7 bases at V and 5 bases at J, leaving 9 bases unmatched. For the CDR3, the DNA is TGTGCCAGCACCCGGGGGGCGGGGGGGCACAATGAGCAGTTCTTC. This codes for CASTRGAGGHNEQFF.

The rearrangement links TRBV7-2 to TRBJ2-1, with TRBD2 matching 8 bases. The CDR3 spans 18 residues. Germline CDR1 is SGHTA and CDR2 is FQGNSA. The V and J ends lost 3 bases and 8 bases, in that order; junction bases with no gene match: 18. CDR3 loop: CASSFLHFAGGAGDEQFF. CDR3 in DNA: TGTGCCAGCAGCTTTCTTCACTTCGCCGGGGGGGCAGGTGATGAGCAGTTCTTC.

This clone was observed a few times. The genes are TRBV9 and TRBJ2-2; possibly TRBD2 for D (5 bases). Trimming took 4 bases from V and 5 from J, leaving 9 bases between them. CDR1 is SGDLS and CDR2 is YYNGEE in the germline V gene. The CDR3 is 13 amino acids. The CDR3 protein is CASSYTGTGELFF. The CDR3 coding sequence is TGTGCCAGCAGCTATACGGGGACCGGGGAGCTGTTTTTT.

This clone has a handful of counts. V and J are TRBV7-9 and TRBJ2-5, with D possibly matching TRBD1 (5 bases). The CDR3 spans 15 residues. CDR1 SEHNR and CDR2 FQNEAQ come from the germline V gene (reference sequence). The V and J ends lost 3 bases and 4 bases respectively, with 15 bases between them. CDR3 DNA sequence: TGTGCCAGCAGCTTTTACAGGAGTCGTGGAGAGACCCAGTACTTC. This gives the protein CASSFYRSRGETQYF.

The V gene is TRBV28, the J gene TRBJ2-7, with D perhaps TRBD1 (6 bases). The CDR3 loop spans 13 amino acids. Germline CDR1 is MDHEN and CDR2 is SYDVKM. Trimming left V 2 bases short and J 5 bases short, with 10 bases between. In DNA, the CDR3 is TGTGCCAGCAGTTTACACAGGGACAACGAGCAGTACTTC. As protein: CASSLHRDNEQYF.

V is TRBV12-3 or TRBV12-4 and J is TRBJ1-1, with a weak D call TRBD1 (5 bases). This CDR3 is 13 amino acids long. V was clipped by 2 bases and J by 13 bases, with 17 bases between them. CDR3 nucleotides: TGTGCCAGCAGTTTACGACAGAACTTTAGACTTTTCTTT. It translates to CASSLRQNFRLFF.

The rearrangement links TRBV5-1 to TRBJ2-7, with TRBD1 matching 8 bases. The CDR3 totals 15 residues. J lost 6 bases, V lost 2 bases, and 10 bases had no gene match. The germline V gene has CDR1 SGHRS and CDR2 YFSETQ. CDR3 loop: CASSLTTDRAGEQYF. The CDR3 bases are TGCGCCAGCAGCTTAACGACGGACAGGGCGGGCGAGCAGTACTTC.

The chain couples TRBV27 to TRBJ2-5, with D possibly TRBD2 on 5 matching bases. Trimming cost V 6 bases and J 2 bases, with 13 bases left between them. The CDR3 length is 14 residues. CDR1 is MNHEY, CDR2 SMNVEV, per germline (reference sequence). The CDR3 DNA follows: TGTGCCAGCAGAACTAGGGTGGGTCAAGAGACCCAGTACTTC. This encodes CASRTRVGQETQYF.

The chain is built from TRBV27 and TRBJ1-5, with TRBD1 as a possible D gene (6 bases). Germline V gene lookup returns CDR1 MNHEY and CDR2 SMNVEV (reference sequence). The CDR3 is made up of 18 amino acids. V gave up 1 base and J gave up 4 bases, with 20 bases separating them. The CDR3 spells CASSLFGSGGAWNQPQHF. CDR3 DNA: TGTGCCAGCAGTTTATTCGGTTCTGGGGGGGCATGGAATCAGCCCCAGCATTTT.

This sequence joins TRBV30 and TRBJ1-3; D not resolved. The CDR3 has 13 amino acids. Germline V gene data show CDR1 as GTSNPN and CDR2 as SVGIG (reference sequence). With 3 bases removed from V and 1 base from J, the gap between germline ends came to 7 bases. The DNA for the CDR3 is TGTGCCTGGAGATTCGTGTCTGGAAACACCATATATTTT. Its protein product is CAWRFVSGNTIYF.

This chain uses TRBV6-5 with TRBJ2-7; D remains unclear. Germline lookup yields CDR1 MNHEY and CDR2 SVGAGI. The CDR3 is made up of 14 amino acids. V shed 7 bases and J shed 2 bases, with 15 bases lying between them. CDR3 amino acids: CASTPARGAYEQYF. Here the CDR3 DNA reads TGTGCCAGCACCCCCGCGCGAGGAGCCTACGAGCAGTACTTC.

The chain couples TRBV7-2 to TRBJ2-6; 7 positions agree with TRBD2. The CDR3 is 17 amino acids. Germline CDR1 SGHTA, CDR2 FQGNSA. The V gene end was trimmed by 4 bases and the J gene end by 2 bases; junction bases not matched to a gene: 8. CDR3 in DNA: TGTGCCAGCAGCTCCACGCCCGGGGGGACTGGGGCCAACGTCCTGACTTTC. This encodes CASSSTPGGTGANVLTF.

This clone was picked up a small number of times. CDR3 region: CASSQEFSRGDEQFF. CDR3 DNA sequence: TGCGCCAGCAGCCAAGAGTTCTCTCGGGGAGATGAGCAGTTCTTC. This chain uses TRBV4-1 with TRBJ2-1, with a tentative D call TRBD2 (5 bases). The germline CDR1 and CDR2 sequences are MGHRA and YSYEKL. The CDR3 length is 15 residues. V shed 0 bases and J shed 8 bases, with 14 bases lying between them.